Listed below are T cell receptor beta chains from one sample, sequenced in a study of response to subunit inactivated influenza vaccine. TCRdb re-analysed the RT-PCR reads in MiXCR, keeping a single row per CDR3 protein. Counted here are approximately 500,000 distinct CDR3 sequences, 10% to 15% occurring once; the ten biggest clones make up over 10%. The source was PBMCs from blood, collected around seven weeks after vaccination. The receptors come from a man aged 50 to 60 who received an inactivated influenza vaccine. CDR3s include the opening cysteine and the closing phenylalanine or tryptophan. D genes are given only for firm matches. Only part of the rows carry a size: once, few, many, or a class if the clone is expanded.

clone size	V gene	D gene	J gene	CDR3 protein	CDR3 DNA
few	TRBV7-2	.	TRBJ1-1	CASSFDSVSTEAFF	TGTGCCAGCAGCTTTGACTCCGTCAGCACTGAAGCTTTCTTT
.	TRBV20-1	.	TRBJ1-5	CSARDNRAAQPQHF	TGCAGTGCTAGAGATAACAGGGCTGCTCAGCCCCAGCATTTT
.	TRBV20-1	TRBD1	TRBJ2-3	CSASLQGASGTDTQYF	TGCAGTGCCAGCCTCCAGGGGGCTTCCGGCACAGATACGCAGTATTTT
.	TRBV5-8	TRBD1	TRBJ2-3	CASSFRDREDTQYF	TGTGCCAGCAGCTTCCGGGACAGGGAAGATACGCAGTATTTT
many	TRBV10-3	.	TRBJ2-3	CAISDAGAVRDTQYF	TGTGCCATCAGCGACGCAGGGGCGGTGAGGGATACGCAGTATTTT
few	TRBV30	.	TRBJ2-6	CAWSAGSGANVLTF	TGTGCCTGGAGTGCGGGCTCTGGGGCCAACGTCCTGACTTTC
few	TRBV6-5	.	TRBJ2-7	CASSYSSLTYEQYF	TGTGCCAGCAGTTACTCGTCGCTCACCTACGAGCAGTACTTC
few	TRBV20-1	.	TRBJ2-1	CSAFRPPFNEQFF	TGCAGTGCTTTCCGACCCCCCTTCAATGAGCAGTTCTTC
few	TRBV6-1	TRBD2	TRBJ2-5	CASRPLSGGAETQYF	TGTGCCAGCAGACCCCTTAGCGGGGGGGCAGAGACCCAGTACTTC
many	TRBV7-2	.	TRBJ2-7	CASSNYYEQYF	TGTGCCAGCAGCAACTATTACGAGCAGTACTTC
many	TRBV20-1	TRBD2	TRBJ2-2	CSARGKNTGELFF	TGCAGTGCGCGGGGGAAGAACACCGGGGAGCTGTTTTTT
.	TRBV7-9	.	TRBJ2-7	CASSFGAREQYF	TGTGCCAGCAGCTTCGGGGCCCGCGAGCAGTACTTC
.	TRBV20-1	.	TRBJ1-1	CSAGWEGLNTEAFF	TGCAGTGCAGGGTGGGAGGGGTTGAACACTGAAGCTTTCTTT
.	TRBV6-2/TRBV6-3	TRBD2	TRBJ2-7	CASSYSMGLAISYEQYF	TGTGCCAGCAGTTACTCGATGGGACTAGCGATCTCCTACGAGCAGTACTTC
many	TRBV27	TRBD1	TRBJ1-1	CASSRQGVNTEAFF	TGTGCCAGCAGTAGACAGGGAGTGAACACTGAAGCTTTCTTT
.	TRBV6-2/TRBV6-3	TRBD2	TRBJ2-3	CASSHNSGRVTDTQYF	TGTGCCAGCAGTCACAACAGCGGGAGGGTCACAGATACGCAGTATTTT